This T cell receptor beta chain stems from a study of CD8+ T cells in alopecia areata. Germline V gene sequence: CDR1 SGHVS, CDR2 FNYEAQ. This CDR3 region has 16 residues. V was trimmed by 0 bases and J by 1 base, leaving 10 bases between them. It was cDNA, reverse transcribed from extracted RNA, that served as the sequencing template. Some clones are missing from TCRdb's copy, which holds only in-frame ones; the method was immunoSEQ multiplex PCR. The sample carries 150,000 to 200,000 clones, roughly 70% recorded once. The sample in question was CD8+ T cells sorted from blood, obtained at week 0. This receptor was taken from a human donor with alopecia areata. The genes are TRBV7-6 and TRBJ1-3; perhaps TRBD1 as D (5 bases). The chain's CDR3 is CASSLAEGRSGNTIYF. CDR3 sequence (DNA): TGTGCCAGCAGCTTAGCGGAGGGGCGGTCTGGAAACACCATATATTTT.